This T cell receptor (beta chain) was sequenced in a study of T cells in Graves' hyperthyroidism and ophthalmopathy. Those patients with uncontrolled infection, other autoimmune disease, pregnancy or lactation were excluded. For the diagnoses, clinical symptoms, serum thyroxine and TRAb, thyroid ultrasound and orbital computed tomography were used. Amplification yielded TCR beta CDR3 regions, with RNA transcripts as the source. First-round RT-PCR with HTBI primers amplified the TCR CDR3 region. TCRdb reanalysed the multiplex PCR reads using MiXCR and keeps one entry per CDR3 protein. This sample has hundreds of thousands of distinct CDR3 sequences, with approximately 14% found just once. This CDR3 is built from 14 residues. V was shortened by 5 bases and J by 7 bases, with 18 bases between the two germline ends. The germline gives CDR1 SGDLS, CDR2 YYNGEE. Whole-study results and caveats: Ophthalmopathy, as predicted by the model, came a median about six months after the prediction.

This clonotype has only a few counts. Its target is unknown. Material: blood. The rearrangement uses TRBV9 and TRBJ1-1; TRBD1 might be the D (6 bases). This receptor was obtained from a man between 18 and 29 years old with Graves' ophthalmopathy. In nucleotides, the CDR3 is TGTGCCAGCAGGGCCGTGGGGAGGGGGAATGAAGCTTTCTTT. This codes for CASRAVGRGNEAFF.